This entry lists 21 T cell receptor beta chains sequenced from one sample in a study of cytomegalovirus exposure and HLA in healthy donors (dated by TCRdb to about 2017). Libraries were made using the immunoSEQ multiplex PCR assay. For the multiplex PCR, a mixture combining 60 forward primers for TCR Vbeta segments and 13 reverse primers for TCR Jbeta segments was used. TCRdb retrieved this table from immuneACCESS and kept in-frame rearrangements only. Not all clones are present; in checked studies, unresolved V genes account for under half, and no reason is known for the remainder. This sample comprises 45,000 to 60,000 clones, 80% of them detected only once. The top ten hold 8.1% of the sample. Sequencing input: PBMCs. Every receptor here comes from a man younger than 40 in good health and CMV-seropositive.

V usage is TRBV7-6 and J usage is TRBJ2-5; 9 nucleotides line up with TRBD2. V gave up 4 bases and J gave up 1 base; unmatched junction bases: 7. The CDR3 totals 16 residues. Germline assignment: CDR1 SGHVS and CDR2 FNYEAQ. CDR3 coding DNA: TGTGCCAGCAGCTCCTCCAGCGGGGGGATCCAAGAGACCCAGTACTTC. It yields the protein CASSSSSGGIQETQYF. The variable domain in full, with the rest retrieved from reference TRBV7-6 and TRBJ2-5, is GAGVSQSPRYKVTKRGQDVALRCDPISGHVSLYWYRQALGQGPEFLTYFNYEAQQDKSGLPNDRFSAERPEGSISTLTIQRTEQRDSAMYRCASSSSSGGIQETQYFGPGTRLLVL.

V usage is TRBV7-3 and J usage is TRBJ2-3, with 11 nucleotides matching TRBD2. CDR1 is SGHTA and CDR2 is FQGTGA in the germline V gene. Germline trimming cut 5 bases from V and 4 bases from J; bases unmatched to any gene: 8. The CDR3 is 16 amino acids. CDR3 DNA: TGTGCCAGCAGCCACCAGACTAGCGGGGTTTCAGATACGCAGTATTTT. This translates into CASSHQTSGVSDTQYF.

The chain has TRBV10-2 and TRBJ2-2, with 7 bases lining up with TRBD1. The germline V gene has CDR1 WSHSY and CDR2 SAAADI. The trim removed 6 bases at V and 4 bases at J, leaving 11 bases unmatched. The CDR3 length is 16 residues. The CDR3 nucleotides read TGCGCCAGCAGGGATACTATCAGGGGGATCACCGGGGAGCTGTTTTTT. It is translated as CASRDTIRGITGELFF.

This sequence joins TRBV2 and TRBJ2-7, with a weak D call TRBD1 (6 bases). The CDR3 covers 12 residues. Between the trimmed V and J ends, which lost 5 bases and 3 bases, there was a span of 8 bases. CDR1 and CDR2 (germline): SNHLY, FYNNEI. The CDR3 sequence: CASSLQGYEQYF. The CDR3 DNA reads TGTGCCAGCAGTTTACAGGGCTACGAGCAGTACTTC.

The chain joins TRBV5-4 to TRBJ2-3, with 7 bases lining up with TRBD2. Unmatched junction bases numbered 11, after V lost 4 bases and J lost 0 bases. The V gene's germline CDR1 is SGHNT and CDR2 YYREEE (reference sequence). This CDR3 region has 17 residues. CDR3 residues: CASSESGGYPSTDTQYF. CDR3 nucleotides: TGTGCCAGCAGCGAATCGGGGGGATACCCTAGCACAGATACGCAGTATTTT.

The chain joins TRBV19 to TRBJ1-1; 8 nucleotides agree with TRBD1. CDR3 length equals 16 residues. The junction had 5 bases not matched to a gene; V was cut back by 2 bases and J by 0 bases. Germline CDR1 and CDR2: LNHDA and SQIVND (reference sequence). For the CDR3, the DNA is TGTGCCAGTAGTATACTACAGGGGGGCATGAACACTGAAGCTTTCTTT. Its translation is CASSILQGGMNTEAFF.

The sample holds a few counts of this clone. The chain has TRBV5-6 and TRBJ1-2, with 8 bases identical to TRBD1. Germline values: CDR1 SGHDT, CDR2 YYEEEE. V gave up 0 bases and J gave up 6 bases; unmatched junction bases: 4. This CDR3 region has 14 residues. The CDR3 DNA is TGTGCCAGCAGCTTGGTTGACAGGGGAAATGGCTACACCTTC. Its translation is CASSLVDRGNGYTF.

Turning to this clone: The junction differs from germline at one of its ends, possibly a read error. The rearrangement links TRBV7-9 to TRBJ1-1, with 11 nucleotides matching TRBD1. This CDR3 is 17 amino acids long. Germline V gene data show CDR1 as SEHNR and CDR2 as FQNEAQ (reference sequence). CDR3 loop: CSSSARDRGIPNTEAFF. The CDR3 DNA sequence: TGTTCCAGCAGCGCGAGGGACAGGGGGATTCCGAACACTGAAGCTTTCTTT.

The CDR3 loop is CASSPYPLLGGYTF. DNA for the CDR3: TGTGCCAGCAGCCCATATCCCCTCCTCGGGGGCTACACCTTC. The V gene is TRBV9, the J gene TRBJ1-2; D gene uncertain. Between the trimmed V and J ends, which lost 4 bases and 8 bases, there was a span of 18 bases. CDR1 and CDR2 (germline): SGDLS, YYNGEE. The CDR3 has 14 residues.

This clone occurred a few times. J is TRBJ1-3 and V is TRBV7-8, with 7 nucleotides matching TRBD1. The CDR3 covers 15 residues. The trim removed 0 bases at V and 2 bases at J, leaving 1 base unmatched. CDR1 and CDR2 from the germline V gene are SGHVS and FQNEAQ. The CDR3 here is CASSLATGAGNTIYF. For the CDR3, the DNA is TGTGCCAGCAGCTTAGCCACAGGGGCTGGAAACACCATATATTTT.

Comments on this clone: Other DNA sequences in the sample encode the same CDR3. V usage is TRBV30 and J usage is TRBJ1-6; no clear D. In germline, CDR1 is GTSNPN, CDR2 SVGIG (reference sequence). The V end was cut by 8 bases, the J end by 0 bases, with 8 bases between. The CDR3 length is 13 residues. The CDR3 sequence: CARGSSYNSPLHF. The DNA for the CDR3 is TGTGCCCGTGGGAGCTCCTATAATTCACCCCTCCACTTT.

The V gene is TRBV14, the J gene TRBJ2-2; perhaps TRBD1 as D (5 bases). CDR1 SGHDN and CDR2 FVKESK come from the germline V gene. CDR3 length: 16 amino acids. V dropped 5 bases and J dropped 3 bases, with 16 bases sitting between them. The DNA of the CDR3 is TGTGCCAGCAGCGATCTAAGGGGCACTGACACCGGGGAGCTGTTTTTT. It codes for CASSDLRGTDTGELFF.

The chain employs TRBV6-6 and TRBJ1-1; D is undetermined. Looked up from germline, CDR1 is MNHNY and CDR2 is SVGAGI (reference sequence). CDR3 length: 15 residues. Trimming cost V 6 bases and J 4 bases, with 18 bases left between them. CDR3 in DNA: TGTGCCAGCAGCCCTCCGACAACCTGGGCCACTGAAGCTTTCTTT. Encoded protein: CASSPPTTWATEAFF.

The gene calls are TRBV6-1 and TRBJ2-1; 9 nucleotides agree with TRBD2. The CDR3 spans 13 residues. From germline, CDR1 is MNHNS and CDR2 SASEGT. V lost 11 bases to trimming and J lost 7 bases; unmatched junction nucleotides: 9. In nucleotides, the CDR3 is TGTGCCGGCTGGGCGGGGGGGCCAAATGAGCAGTTCTTC. It yields the protein CAGWAGGPNEQFF.

The V and J genes are TRBV6-5 and TRBJ2-7, with TRBD2 matching over 8 bases. The CDR3 loop spans 15 amino acids. V shed 2 bases, J shed 0 bases, and the junction held 3 bases outside the gene matches. The germline V gene has CDR1 MNHEY and CDR2 SVGAGI. CDR3 residues: CASSYSGGSSYEQYF. The CDR3 nucleotides read TGTGCCAGCAGTTACAGCGGGGGATCCTCCTACGAGCAGTACTTC.

The chain has TRBV9 and TRBJ2-5, with a tentative D call TRBD2 (5 bases). V lost 3 bases and J 7 bases, leaving 13 bases between the germline ends. The CDR3 covers 13 residues. Germline CDR1 SGDLS, CDR2 YYNGEE. The CDR3, as DNA: TGTGCCAGCAGCGAACGGTCGGAGGCGACCCAGTACTTC. Protein product: CASSERSEATQYF.

This clone has only a few counts. V gene TRBV7-2 combines with J gene TRBJ2-3, with 7 bases fitting TRBD2. The CDR3 is 15 residues long. Germline V lookup: CDR1 SGHTA, CDR2 FQGNSA. Losses at the gene ends were 5 bases for V and 3 bases for J; bases not matched to a gene: 8. The CDR3 nucleotides are TGTGCCAGCAGCCCTACGCGGGGGAATACAGATACGCAGTATTTT. Amino acids: CASSPTRGNTDTQYF.

V and J are TRBV7-7 and TRBJ2-1; a weak D match, TRBD1 (5 bases). CDR1 and CDR2 from the germline V gene are SSHAT and FNYEAQ (reference sequence). The CDR3 covers 13 residues. Trimming pared 5 bases from V and 4 bases from J, leaving 9 bases between. CDR3 sequence (DNA): TGTGCCAGCAGCCTAGACAGATACAATGAGCAGTTCTTC. This sequence encodes CASSLDRYNEQFF.

The chain employs TRBV6-4 and TRBJ2-2; possibly TRBD1 for D (5 bases). Germline V CDR1 and CDR2: MRHNA, SNTAGT. Between the trimmed V and J ends, which lost 0 bases and 3 bases, there was a span of 11 bases. The CDR3 is 16 amino acids. The CDR3 coding sequence is TGTGCCAGCAGTGACTCGGGGCTAGTTGACACCGGGGAGCTGTTTTTT. Translation: CASSDSGLVDTGELFF.

This clone was recorded a few times. The J gene is TRBJ1-3, the V gene TRBV6-6; D is undetermined. V lost 4 bases and J lost 2, with 12 bases in between. Germline V gene sequence: CDR1 MNHNY, CDR2 SVGAGI (reference sequence). This CDR3 comprises 15 residues. The CDR3 protein is CASSSGAPPGNTIYF. Here the CDR3 DNA reads TGTGCCAGCAGTTCGGGTGCCCCACCTGGAAACACCATATATTTT.

CDR3 nucleotides: TGTGCCAGCTCACCTTGGGGGGACATTCAGTACTTC. This encodes CASSPWGDIQYF. The J gene is TRBJ2-4, the V gene TRBV18, with a tentative D call TRBD2 (6 bases). This CDR3 is 12 amino acids long. In germline, CDR1 is KGHSH, CDR2 LQKENI. V gave up 3 bases and J gave up 8 bases, with 8 bases separating them.